The entry below describes one TCR beta chain. These data come from a study of control samples from healthy donors and cancer patients. Sequencing used immunoSEQ multiplex PCR; TCRdb keeps in-frame clones, though not all of them. In the table there are approximately 140,000 clones, 90% to 95% of which are singletons. Per germline, CDR1 MNHEY and CDR2 SVGEGT. This CDR3 has 17 amino acids. The junction had 2 bases not matched to a gene; V was cut back by 1 base and J by 2 bases. V and J are TRBV6-2 or TRBV6-3 and TRBJ2-1, with 13 positions matching TRBD2. Sequencing was carried out using blood. This TCR came from a man aged 40-49 years in good health. CDR3 loop: CASSYFGTSGTYNEQFF. The CDR3 DNA reads as TGTGCCAGCAGTTACTTCGGGACTAGCGGGACCTACAATGAGCAGTTCTTC.